This T cell receptor (beta chain) was identified in a study of blood T cells in healthy people across ages. Germline trimming cut 4 bases from V and 4 bases from J; bases unmatched to any gene: 12. The CDR3 has 16 residues. Per germline, CDR1 SQVTM and CDR2 ANQGSEA. With a J-beta primer mix and a sample-barcoded 5' primer, a second PCR ran about 7 to 12 cycles. MiXCR was run by TCRdb on the 5' RACE reads, yielding one entry per CDR3 protein. In the table there are 1.5 million to 2 million distinct CDR3 sequences, 28% of which are singletons. Sequencing was carried out using blood. The chain joins TRBV29-1 to TRBJ2-3, with 9 bases aligning to TRBD2. The receptor was isolated from a woman between 25 and 40 years old in good health. DNA for the CDR3: TGCAGCGTTGGGTGGGTAGCGGGAGCACCCGCAGATACGCAGTATTTT. Its translation is CSVGWVAGAPADTQYF.